One and the same sample provided the 26 T cell receptor beta chains below, sequenced in a study of T cell responses to AZD1222 COVID-19 vaccine. The repertoire was sequenced with immunoSEQ multiplex PCR; TCRdb's copy has only in-frame clones and lacks some. This sample has just under 35,000 clones, with approximately 86% found just once. Here the sequenced sample was peripheral blood, taken on day 0 of AZD1222 vaccination. The receptors here all came from an adult in good health.

The rearrangement links TRBV5-1 to TRBJ1-1; D is unclear. The CDR3 is made up of 14 amino acids. V gave up 0 bases and J gave up 4 bases, with 10 bases separating them. Germline V gives CDR1 SGHRS, CDR2 YFSETQ. The CDR3 sequence: CASSLVGAGTEAFF. CDR3 DNA sequence: TGCGCCAGCAGCTTGGTTGGAGCAGGCACTGAAGCTTTCTTT. The full variable domain, completed using reference TRBV5-1 and TRBJ1-1, is KAGVTQTPRYLIKTRGQQVTLSCSPISGHRSVSWYQQTPGQGLQFLFEYFSETQRNKGNFPGRFSGRQFSNSRSEMNVSTLELGDSALYLCASSLVGAGTEAFFGQGTRLTVV.

The sample holds one count of this clone. The rearrangement links TRBV28 to TRBJ2-3; a weak D match, TRBD2 (6 bases). The CDR3 contains 18 residues. CDR1 MDHEN and CDR2 SYDVKM come from the germline V gene. V was clipped by 6 bases and J by 4 bases, with 26 bases between them. The CDR3 nucleotides read TGTGCCAGCAGAGTTTCCGGAGCGAGGCGGAGGGGTCCAGATACGCAGTATTTT. Its translation is CASRVSGARRRGPDTQYF.

The chain couples TRBV7-2 to TRBJ2-5; TRBD2 matches at 13 bases. The CDR3 spans 16 residues. Germline CDR1 is SGHTA and CDR2 is FQGNSA. The V segment lost 2 bases and the J segment 5 bases; nucleotides outside the gene matches: 5. The CDR3: CASSLTSGGAWETQYF. CDR3 DNA sequence: TGTGCCAGCAGCTTAACTAGCGGGGGGGCCTGGGAGACCCAGTACTTC.

V usage is TRBV5-1 and J usage is TRBJ1-2, with D possibly being TRBD1 (6 bases). There are 13 residues in the CDR3. Trimming pared 2 bases from V and 3 bases from J, leaving 8 bases between. CDR1 is SGHRS, CDR2 YFSETQ, per germline. DNA for the CDR3: TGCGCCAGCAGCTTTAAGGGGGACTATGGCTACACCTTC. Protein product: CASSFKGDYGYTF. Together with reference TRBV5-1 and TRBJ1-2, the CDR3 gives the full variable domain: KAGVTQTPRYLIKTRGQQVTLSCSPISGHRSVSWYQQTPGQGLQFLFEYFSETQRNKGNFPGRFSGRQFSNSRSEMNVSTLELGDSALYLCASSFKGDYGYTFGSGTRLTVV.

The V gene is TRBV27, the J gene TRBJ1-1; the D gene is possibly TRBD1 (6 bases). The germline V and J ends were trimmed by 3 bases and 0 bases, with 11 bases remaining between them. Germline CDR1 is MNHEY and CDR2 is SMNVEV (reference sequence). The CDR3 contains 15 residues. The CDR3 spells CASSFSGALNTEAFF. The CDR3 DNA follows: TGTGCCAGCAGTTTTTCGGGGGCCTTGAACACTGAAGCTTTCTTT.

The J gene is TRBJ2-2, the V gene TRBV10-1; D is uncertain. V was shortened by 5 bases and J by 6 bases, with 7 bases between the two germline ends. The CDR3 covers 12 residues. Germline V gene data show CDR1 as WNHNN and CDR2 as SYGVQD (reference sequence). CDR3 sequence reads: CASSSPAGELFF. CDR3 DNA: TGCGCCAGCAGTTCCCCGGCCGGGGAGCTGTTTTTT.

The table lists this clone with a count of one. V gene TRBV4-2 combines with J gene TRBJ1-2; the match to TRBD1 covers 8 bases. This CDR3 has 15 amino acids. Trimming took 4 bases from V and 5 from J; bases not matched to a gene: 9. The V gene's germline CDR1 is LGHNA and CDR2 YNFKEQ. CDR3 sequence (DNA): TGTGCCAGCAGCCCGCGACAGGGGAGTTCGTATGGCTACACCTTC. Translation gives CASSPRQGSSYGYTF.

V gene TRBV15 combines with J gene TRBJ2-3; D gene ambiguous. The ends were cut back, 6 bases at V and 0 bases at J, with 4 bases in the middle. The germline V gene has CDR1 LNHNV and CDR2 YYDKDF (reference sequence). CDR3 length: 12 residues. CDR3 loop: CATSRSTDTQYF. CDR3 coding DNA: TGTGCCACCAGTCGTAGCACAGATACGCAGTATTTT.

This rearrangement joins TRBV19 to TRBJ1-5; 11 bases line up with TRBD1. This CDR3 region has 15 residues. Germline CDR1 is LNHDA and CDR2 is SQIVND (reference sequence). V was clipped by 5 bases and J by 8 bases; unmatched bases: 8. The CDR3 DNA reads TGTGCCAGTAGTGCCAGGGACAGGGGGAATGAGCCCCAGCATTTT. This sequence encodes CASSARDRGNEPQHF.

This rearrangement joins TRBV6-1 to TRBJ1-1; 7 bases agree with TRBD1. The ends lost 0 bases at V and 3 bases at J; junction bases unmatched: 7. Germline V CDR1 and CDR2: MNHNS, SASEGT. The CDR3 runs to 16 residues. The CDR3 protein is CASSEAVGRGYTEAFF. In DNA, the CDR3 is TGTGCCAGCAGTGAAGCAGTAGGCAGGGGGTACACTGAAGCTTTCTTT.

The J gene is TRBJ1-2, the V gene TRBV19; 8 nucleotides align to TRBD1. Germline loops: CDR1 LNHDA, CDR2 SQIVND (reference sequence). J gave up 8 bases and V 3 bases, and 8 bases lay outside the gene matches. This CDR3 is 14 amino acids long. In DNA form, the CDR3 reads TGTGCCAGTAGTATGGCGCAGGGGGCTCGAGGCTACACCTTC. Protein: CASSMAQGARGYTF.

The genes are TRBV7-8 and TRBJ1-6; no clear D gene. Germline V gene sequence: CDR1 SGHVS, CDR2 FQNEAQ. With 4 bases removed from V and 7 bases from J, the gap between germline ends came to 17 bases. The CDR3 length is 16 residues. The CDR3 DNA reads TGTGCCAGCAGCTCGGCGACTCGGGGTGGAAATTCACCCCTCCACTTT. Protein: CASSSATRGGNSPLHF.

The chain carries TRBV4-3 and TRBJ2-2; no reliable D call. CDR3 length: 15 amino acids. Trimming stripped 2 bases from V and 2 bases from J, with 9 bases between. Germline V gene sequence: CDR1 LGHNA, CDR2 YSLEER. DNA of the CDR3: TGCGCCAGCAGCCAACAGACAAGAAACACCGGGGAGCTGTTTTTT. This sequence encodes CASSQQTRNTGELFF.

The J gene is TRBJ2-3, the V gene TRBV27, with 7 nucleotides matching TRBD1. V shed 2 bases, J shed 0 bases, and the junction held 2 bases outside the gene matches. In germline, CDR1 is MNHEY, CDR2 SMNVEV (reference sequence). CDR3 length equals 15 residues. CDR3 nucleotides: TGTGCCAGCAGTTTACGGACAGGAAGCACAGATACGCAGTATTTT. This codes for CASSLRTGSTDTQYF.

The CDR3 DNA reads TGTGCCAGCAGTTCAGGGGGAAACACCATATATTTT. Translation: CASSSGGNTIYF. The chain combines TRBV27 with TRBJ1-3, with TRBD1 as a possible D gene (5 bases). Germline V CDR1 and CDR2: MNHEY, SMNVEV (reference sequence). This CDR3 spans 12 amino acids. Deletions cut 4 bases from V and 4 bases from J, with 5 bases between.

The rearrangement joins TRBV5-1 to TRBJ1-2; D is possibly TRBD1 (5 bases). Germline V lookup: CDR1 SGHRS, CDR2 YFSETQ. With 6 bases removed from V and 7 bases from J, the gap between germline ends came to 25 bases. The CDR3 loop spans 16 amino acids. CDR3 protein: CASKTSFGRGEAGYTF. In DNA, the CDR3 is TGCGCCAGCAAAACCTCCTTCGGGAGGGGAGAGGCTGGCTACACCTTC.

The J gene is TRBJ2-5, the V gene TRBV10-3; no firm D call. The CDR3 is 13 amino acids. Trimming left V 2 bases short and J 0 bases short, with 4 bases between. From germline, CDR1 is ENHRY and CDR2 SYGVKD. The CDR3 protein is CAISEPNQETQYF. DNA for the CDR3: TGTGCCATCAGTGAGCCGAACCAAGAGACCCAGTACTTC.

V usage is TRBV5-4 and J usage is TRBJ1-6; D call uncertain. This CDR3 is built from 12 residues. Germline V gives CDR1 SGHNT, CDR2 YYREEE (reference sequence). V lost 0 bases, J lost 10 bases, and 5 bases lay in between. CDR3 amino acids: CASSLDASPLHF. CDR3 nucleotides: TGTGCCAGCAGCTTGGACGCCTCACCCCTCCACTTT.

The gene calls are TRBV12-2 and TRBJ2-3; the table's D call, TRBD2, has no DNA check behind it. TRBV12-2 is a listed pseudogene. This CDR3 region has 17 residues. The CDR3 DNA reads as TGTGCAAGTCGTCCGGGACTAGCGGGATGTAGCACAGATACGCAGTATTTT. Translated, it gives CASRPGLAGCSTDTQYF.

The chain combines TRBV23-1 with TRBJ2-6; D is perhaps TRBD1 (5 bases). TRBV23-1 is an open reading frame, and its role is uncertain. The V end was cut by 5 bases, the J end by 0 bases, with 23 bases between. The CDR3 length is 20 residues. This CDR3 is CASSYPLRTRYRSGANVLTF. DNA of the CDR3: TGCGCCAGCAGTTACCCACTTCGGACAAGATATCGCTCTGGGGCCAACGTCCTGACTTTC.

The V and J genes are TRBV27 and TRBJ2-5, with D tentatively TRBD2 (5 bases). CDR3 length: 15 amino acids. From germline, CDR1 is MNHEY and CDR2 SMNVEV (reference sequence). V was shortened by 3 bases and J by 5 bases, with 16 bases between the two germline ends. The CDR3 is CASSLYSSGLETQYF. The DNA of the CDR3 is TGTGCCAGCAGTTTGTATAGCAGCGGCCTGGAGACCCAGTACTTC.

This chain connects TRBV19 to TRBJ2-3; D is undetermined. Deletions cut 5 bases from V and 5 bases from J, with 17 bases between. The CDR3 spans 15 residues. Germline V gene sequence: CDR1 LNHDA, CDR2 SQIVND (reference sequence). CDR3 loop: CASSPRARRGDTQYF. CDR3 nucleotide sequence: TGTGCCAGTAGTCCCCGGGCACGGCGTGGAGATACGCAGTATTTT.

This chain joins TRBV3-1 (or the pseudogene TRBV3-2) and TRBJ2-1; TRBD1 might be the D (5 bases). Germline CDR1 is LGHDT and CDR2 is YNNKEL (reference sequence). Trimming took 0 bases from V and 7 from J, leaving 7 bases between them. The length of the CDR3 is 13 residues. Here the CDR3 reads CASSQEGPNEQFF. The CDR3 DNA is TGTGCCAGCAGCCAAGAGGGGCCAAATGAGCAGTTCTTC.

V gene TRBV5-5 combines with J gene TRBJ2-2, with D unclear. The ends were cut back, 4 bases at V and 5 bases at J, with 15 bases in the middle. Germline V gene data show CDR1 as SGHKS and CDR2 as YYEKEE (reference sequence). The length of the CDR3 is 15 residues. CDR3: CASSVTSVMTGELFF. The CDR3 DNA sequence: TGTGCCAGCAGCGTGACCTCTGTAATGACCGGGGAGCTGTTTTTT.

The CDR3: CASGQETNQPQHF. In DNA, the CDR3 is TGTGCCAGTGGACAGGAAACCAATCAGCCCCAGCATTTT. The chain recombines TRBV6-5 with TRBJ1-5; TRBD1 agrees at 7 bases. V shed 9 bases and J 3 bases; nucleotides not matched to a gene: 5. The CDR3 loop spans 13 amino acids. Per the germline V gene, CDR1 is MNHEY and CDR2 is SVGAGI.

The rearrangement uses TRBV5-8 and TRBJ1-2; D gene unclear. V was shortened by 3 bases and J by 4 bases, with 13 bases between the two germline ends. Germline V gives CDR1 SGHTS, CDR2 YDEGEE. This CDR3 has 14 residues. The CDR3 nucleotides are TGTGCCAGCAGCTCGGATCTCTTGAGCTATGGCTACACCTTC. It translates to CASSSDLLSYGYTF.